The 27 T cell receptor beta chains given below trace back to one sample, sequenced in a study of OX40 agonist ivuxolimab in advanced cancers. Generated by immunoSEQ multiplex PCR, the TCRdb table keeps only in-frame clones and is missing some. The table records nearly 70,000 clones, 85% of them present only once. Sequenced material: CD4+ or CD8+ T cells sorted from blood, taken in a trial of the OX40 agonist ivuxolimab. Source of these receptors: an adult with an advanced solid tumor such as melanoma, head and neck, liver or kidney cancer.

This clone was detected a few times. This chain connects TRBV4-3 to TRBJ2-3; perhaps TRBD1 as D (5 bases). Looked up from germline, CDR1 is LGHNA and CDR2 is YSLEER. CDR3 size: 13 residues. The ends were cut back, 0 bases at V and 5 bases at J, with 6 bases in the middle. CDR3 coding DNA: TGCGCCAGCAGCCAAGATCAGGGAGATACGCAGTATTTT. Translating it yields CASSQDQGDTQYF.

This chain connects TRBV4-1 to TRBJ1-5, with TRBD1 identical over 7 bases. Germline CDR1 reads MGHRA; CDR2 reads YSYEKL. The CDR3 is 16 residues long. The junction had 7 bases not matched to a gene; V was cut back by 5 bases and J by 0 bases. The CDR3 bases are TGCGCCAGCAGCGAGGGGACAGAACATAGCAATCAGCCCCAGCATTTT. It specifies CASSEGTEHSNQPQHF.

This clone has more than one count but fewer than ten. The CDR3 sequence: CASSLGLAGDTQYF. CDR3 sequence (DNA): TGTGCCAGCAGCCTCGGACTAGCGGGAGATACGCAGTATTTT. The chain combines TRBV7-6 with TRBJ2-3, with 11 bases lining up with TRBD2. The CDR3 is 14 amino acids. V lost 5 bases and J lost 5; bases outside the gene matches: 3. Germline-derived CDR1 and CDR2 are SGHVS and FNYEAQ.

This chain connects TRBV20-1 to TRBJ2-5; 7 nucleotides line up with TRBD1. The junction had 1 base not matched to a gene; V was cut back by 5 bases and J by 4 bases. The length of the CDR3 is 11 residues. Looked up from germline, CDR1 is DFQATT and CDR2 is SNEGSKA (reference sequence). CDR3 sequence reads: CSAAGGETQYF. The CDR3 coding sequence is TGCAGTGCTGCAGGGGGAGAGACCCAGTACTTC.

The chain joins TRBV28 to TRBJ2-7, with a weak D call TRBD1 (6 bases). The germline gives CDR1 MDHEN, CDR2 SYDVKM. Trimming stripped 9 bases from V and 6 bases from J, with 18 bases between. This CDR3 comprises 13 residues. The CDR3 sequence: CASEQGFYGEQYF. CDR3 DNA sequence: TGTGCCAGTGAACAGGGCTTCTATGGCGAGCAGTACTTC.

J is TRBJ1-1 and V is TRBV10-3; a possible D gene is TRBD1 (6 bases). The germline V and J ends were trimmed by 6 bases and 10 bases, with 24 bases remaining between them. The CDR3 length is 15 residues. The germline V gene encodes CDR1 ENHRY and CDR2 SYGVKD. CDR3 coding DNA: TGTGCCATCAGCTCCAGTAAACAGGGTAACACGAGAGCTTTCTTT. Its translation: CAISSSKQGNTRAFF.

The chain uses TRBV6-5 and TRBJ1-1, with a possible D match to TRBD1 (5 bases). V lost 2 bases and J lost 1, with 11 bases in between. The germline V gene has CDR1 MNHEY and CDR2 SVGAGI. CDR3 length equals 15 residues. The DNA for the CDR3 is TGTGCCAGCAGTTACCAACCGGGGCAGAACACTGAAGCTTTCTTT. Translated, it gives CASSYQPGQNTEAFF.

The chain joins TRBV4-2 to TRBJ2-5, with 12 positions matching TRBD2. The V and J ends lost 4 bases and 5 bases, in that order; junction bases with no gene match: 8. The CDR3 covers 16 residues. Looked up from germline, CDR1 is LGHNA and CDR2 is YNFKEQ. CDR3 in DNA: TGTGCCAGCAGCCCGACTCTAGCGGGGGGGTCGGAGACCCAGTACTTC. Protein: CASSPTLAGGSETQYF.

The V gene is TRBV4-2, the J gene TRBJ1-5, with 8 bases matching TRBD1. The trim removed 1 base at V and 1 base at J, leaving 0 bases unmatched. Germline V gives CDR1 LGHNA, CDR2 YNFKEQ. The CDR3 contains 15 residues. CDR3 protein: CASSQGTGSNQPQHF. CDR3 nucleotides: TGTGCCAGCAGCCAAGGGACAGGGAGCAATCAGCCCCAGCATTTT.

This chain uses TRBV5-1 with TRBJ2-3; D is undetermined. V was trimmed by 4 bases and J by 8 bases, leaving 14 bases between them. CDR3 size: 13 residues. The germline gives CDR1 SGHRS, CDR2 YFSETQ. In nucleotides, the CDR3 is TGCGCCAGCAGCCCTCTAGGGTTGGCTACGCAGTATTTT. Residues: CASSPLGLATQYF.

J is TRBJ1-2 and V is TRBV5-5; 8 bases line up with TRBD1. With 4 bases clipped from V and 10 bases from J, the junction kept 6 bases outside the gene matches. This CDR3 is 12 amino acids long. Per the germline V gene, CDR1 is SGHKS and CDR2 is YYEKEE (reference sequence). CDR3 protein: CASSIRDRPYTF. Written as DNA, the CDR3 is TGTGCCAGCAGCATACGGGACAGGCCCTACACCTTC.

CDR3 sequence (DNA): TGTGCCAGCAGCGTAGGAACAGGACGGAGCTCTGGAAACACCATATATTTT. This codes for CASSVGTGRSSGNTIYF. This chain uses TRBV9 with TRBJ1-3; the D gene is possibly TRBD1 (5 bases). CDR1 is SGDLS and CDR2 is YYNGEE in the germline V gene. This CDR3 is built from 17 residues. Trimming cost V 0 bases and J 0 bases, with 13 bases left between them.

The chain carries TRBV4-1 and TRBJ2-7; D ambiguous. V was pared by 0 bases and J by 6 bases, with 12 bases between. The V gene's germline CDR1 is MGHRA and CDR2 YSYEKL. This CDR3 region has 14 residues. CDR3 protein: CASSQDRSAFEQYF. Written as DNA, the CDR3 is TGCGCCAGCAGCCAAGATCGATCCGCTTTCGAGCAGTACTTC.

This chain links TRBV19 with TRBJ2-7; the match to TRBD2 covers 13 bases. Germline V gene lookup returns CDR1 LNHDA and CDR2 SQIVND (reference sequence). V shed 9 bases, J shed 0 bases, and the junction held 8 bases outside the gene matches. This CDR3 has 16 amino acids. This CDR3 reads CASRLAGGPNSYEQYF. The CDR3 region has the DNA TGTGCCAGCAGACTAGCGGGGGGCCCCAACTCCTACGAGCAGTACTTC.

The chain uses TRBV5-4 and TRBJ1-2; 9 positions match TRBD1. This CDR3 spans 13 amino acids. Germline V gene lookup returns CDR1 SGHNT and CDR2 YYREEE (reference sequence). The V gene end was trimmed by 5 bases and the J gene end by 4 bases; junction bases not matched to a gene: 3. The CDR3, as DNA: TGTGCCAGCAGTTCGACAGGGGGCTATGGCTACACCTTC. Its translation is CASSSTGGYGYTF. The full variable domain, in which reference TRBV5-4 and TRBJ1-2 provide the parts outside the CDR3, is ETGVTQSPTHLIKTRGQQVTLRCSSQSGHNTVSWYQQALGQGPQFIFQYYREEENGRGNFPPRFSGLQFPNYSSELNVNALELDDSALYLCASSSTGGYGYTFGSGTRLTVV.

The sample holds one count of this clone. The J gene is TRBJ2-7, the V gene TRBV28; 7 nucleotides match TRBD1. Germline lookup yields CDR1 MDHEN and CDR2 SYDVKM. After removal of 9 bases from V and 2 bases from J, the junction contained 7 bases not matched to a gene. This CDR3 has 13 residues. CDR3 sequence (DNA): TGTGCCAGTTCTGACGGGACAGCCTACGAGCAGTACTTC. This translates into CASSDGTAYEQYF. The full variable domain, rest sourced from reference TRBV28 and TRBJ2-7, is DVKVTQSSRYLVKRTGEKVFLECVQDMDHENMFWYRQDPGLGLRLIYFSYDVKMKEKGDIPEGYSVSREKKERFSLILESASTNQTSMYLCASSDGTAYEQYFGPGTRLTVT.

This sequence joins TRBV6-1 and TRBJ2-7, with D possibly being TRBD1 or TRBD2 (5 bases each). The length of the CDR3 is 12 residues. The germline CDR1 and CDR2 sequences are MNHNS and SASEGT. V shed 7 bases and J shed 3 bases, with 10 bases lying between them. CDR3 in amino acids: CASNRDRYEQYF. The CDR3 DNA is TGTGCCAGCAACCGGGACCGCTACGAGCAGTACTTC.

The rearrangement uses TRBV7-2 and TRBJ2-7; no clear D gene. The germline gives CDR1 SGHTA, CDR2 FQGNSA. Trimming took 8 bases from V and 1 from J, leaving 6 bases between them. The CDR3 runs to 11 residues. CDR3 sequence reads: CASAISYEQYF. In DNA, the CDR3 is TGTGCCAGCGCTATTTCCTACGAGCAGTACTTC.

This chain links TRBV7-2 with TRBJ1-3, with D unresolved. The CDR3 totals 12 residues. The V end was cut by 3 bases, the J end by 4 bases, with 4 bases between. Per germline, CDR1 SGHTA and CDR2 FQGNSA. CDR3 sequence reads: CASSFLGNTIYF. CDR3 DNA: TGTGCCAGCAGCTTTTTGGGAAACACCATATATTTT.

The V and J genes are TRBV28 and TRBJ1-1, with D unresolved. In germline, CDR1 is MDHEN, CDR2 SYDVKM. The CDR3 runs 13 residues. As DNA, the CDR3 is TGTGCAGTGGTGGACGGACCAAACACTGAAGCTTTCTTT. It specifies CAVVDGPNTEAFF.

Remarks on this clone: This sample includes further DNA sequences coding for the same CDR3. This chain connects TRBV5-1 to TRBJ1-2; D may be TRBD1 (6 bases). The CDR3 length is 15 residues. Trimming stripped 1 base from V and 6 bases from J, with 16 bases between. Germline CDR1 and CDR2: SGHRS and YFSETQ. In nucleotides, the CDR3 is TGCGCCAGCAGCTTGTCGGGGGGCTCTGAAGATGGCTACACCTTC. Its translation: CASSLSGGSEDGYTF.

J is TRBJ1-2 and V is TRBV9; TRBD1 matches 7 bases. V was clipped by 0 bases and J by 8 bases; unmatched bases: 4. Germline CDR1 is SGDLS and CDR2 is YYNGEE. The length of the CDR3 is 13 residues. The chain's CDR3 is CASSVGQGTGYTF. CDR3 DNA: TGTGCCAGCAGCGTAGGACAGGGAACCGGCTACACCTTC.

This chain uses TRBV7-2 with TRBJ1-2; 8 bases are a match to TRBD1. The CDR3 extends over 14 amino acids. CDR1 and CDR2 from the germline V gene are SGHTA and FQGNSA. Germline trimming cut 6 bases from V and 5 bases from J; bases unmatched to any gene: 8. The CDR3 bases are TGTGCCAGCAGTGGGGGGGACAGGTGGTATGGCTACACCTTC. Amino acid sequence: CASSGGDRWYGYTF.

The chain couples TRBV7-3 to TRBJ2-1; possible D gene TRBD2, 6 bases. Germline values: CDR1 SGHTA, CDR2 FQGTGA. The CDR3 sequence is 15 residues long. The V end lost 0 bases, the J end lost 10 bases, and 16 bases lay between the germline ends. In DNA form, the CDR3 reads TGTGCCAGCAGCTTAACGGGACGACTAAGCGGGGAGCAGTTCTTC. Translated, it gives CASSLTGRLSGEQFF.

V and J are TRBV27 and TRBJ2-1, with unresolved D. Germline CDR1 is MNHEY and CDR2 is SMNVEV (reference sequence). Trimming took off 3 bases at V and 0 bases at J, with 9 bases between the two ends. This CDR3 has 15 amino acids. In DNA form, the CDR3 reads TGTGCCAGCAGTTTGGAATCGGCCTCCTACAATGAGCAGTTCTTC. This encodes CASSLESASYNEQFF.

This clone was detected once. This chain joins TRBV6-6 and TRBJ1-1, with D tentatively TRBD1 (5 bases). V dropped 3 bases and J dropped 14 bases, with 19 bases sitting between them. Germline V CDR1 and CDR2: MNHNY, SVGAGI (reference sequence). The length of the CDR3 is 13 residues. The chain's CDR3 is CASSYLEDKGRFF. CDR3 in DNA: TGTGCCAGCAGTTATCTCGAGGACAAGGGAAGGTTCTTT.

The J gene is TRBJ1-6, the V gene TRBV7-2; no reliable D call. The CDR3 extends over 11 amino acids. Trimming took off 6 bases at V and 14 bases at J, with 11 bases between the two ends. Germline lookup yields CDR1 SGHTA and CDR2 FQGNSA. The CDR3: CASSVSDSLHF. DNA for the CDR3: TGTGCCAGCAGTGTCTCCGACTCCCTCCACTTT.